This T cell receptor (beta chain) was documented in a study of vaccination and CD4 T cells after COVID-19. Study-level results: In convalescent patients, 304 of 307 vaccine-specific clones were mono-reactive for SARS-CoV-2 spike.

Once obtained from cultured CD4+ T cells, the DNA was sequenced using the Oncomine TCR Beta short-read assay. Genomic DNA was taken out of cultured CD4+ T cells by extraction. TCRdb reanalysed the PCR reads using MiXCR and keeps one entry per CDR3 protein. The table shows approximately 4,600 distinct CDR3 sequences, with approximately 40% occurring only once. Treatment noted: roughly 10-day PBMC culture with coronavirus spike peptide pools or control peptides (ViraFEST assay). Points on this clonotype: Its matching antigen is unknown.

Germline loops: CDR1 DFQATT, CDR2 SNEGSKA (reference sequence). This CDR3 spans 16 amino acids. V gave up 1 base and J gave up 0 bases, with 13 bases separating them. Source material: CD4+ T cells from blood, cultured in vitro. This clonotype was sampled from a human donor who had recovered from COVID-19. The chain joins TRBV20-1 to TRBJ2-4, with D hard to call. The CDR3: CSARVGSAEAKNIQYF. The CDR3 DNA sequence: TGCAGTGCTAGAGTAGGGTCAGCTGAAGCCAAAAACATTCAGTACTTC.